The TCR beta chain described here comes from a study of shared clonotypes between healthy human individuals. The CDR3 runs 14 residues. Germline-derived CDR1 and CDR2 are SGHKS and YYEKEE (reference sequence). Deletions cut 3 bases from V and 0 bases from J, with 7 bases between. This clone was seen a handful of times. Profiling relied on immunoSEQ multiplex PCR, and the TCRdb table lists in-frame clones only, not all of them. This sample has roughly 2,500,000 clones; roughly 93% occur once, and the top ten carry 0.36%. Sequenced input: naive CD4+ T cells from PBMCs. Subset noted: CD45RA+ positively selected. The TCR was taken from a man aged 18 to 29 in good health. Some clones in this sample may be carry-over from other donors' samples. This chain connects TRBV5-5 to TRBJ1-3; no definite D call. The CDR3 region has the DNA TGTGCCAGCAGCTCATGGGCCTCTGGAAACACCATATATTTT. Translated, it gives CASSSWASGNTIYF.